This TCR beta chain was found in a study of radiation and T cells in renal cell carcinoma. The study, taken as a whole, reports: Top tumor clonotypes rose in blood 2 weeks post-radiation, then contracted.

On this clone: Its antigen is currently unknown.

TCRdb's table, derived via immunoSEQ multiplex PCR, lists solely in-frame clones and lacks some. The data show some 120,000 clones, with around 80% seen just once and roughly 6% held by the top ten. The V gene's germline CDR1 is SGHRS and CDR2 YFSETQ. The CDR3 has 15 residues. V trimming: 3 bases; J trimming: 4 bases; junction bases outside the gene matches: 6. Time point given: blood 2 weeks post-SBRT. The treatment here: 15 Gy SBRT to primary tumor, nephrectomy 4 weeks later. The sequence was obtained from a man aged 45-65 years with renal cell carcinoma. The J gene is TRBJ2-3, the V gene TRBV5-1; 9 nucleotides agree with TRBD2. The specimen comprised blood, sampled from a patient whose treatment included radiotherapy and nephrectomy. CDR3 protein: CASSSSGRSADTQYF. As DNA, the CDR3 is TGCGCCAGCAGCTCAAGCGGGAGGAGCGCAGATACGCAGTATTTT.